This T cell receptor (beta chain) originates from a study of OX40 agonist ivuxolimab in advanced cancers. Sequenced by immunoSEQ multiplex PCR; TCRdb stores in-frame clones only, minus some. Altogether approximately 82,000 clones are present, approximately 85% being singletons, with the ten largest covering about 2.3%. Deletions cut 6 bases from V and 4 bases from J, with 12 bases between. There are 13 residues in the CDR3. Germline-derived CDR1 and CDR2 are MDHEN and SYDVKM. The chain has TRBV28 and TRBJ2-5; tentatively, D is TRBD1 (5 bases). This specimen consisted of CD4+ or CD8+ T cells sorted from blood, obtained in a trial of the OX40 agonist ivuxolimab. The receptor's source is an adult with an advanced solid tumor such as melanoma, head and neck, liver or kidney cancer. The CDR3 DNA reads as TGTGCCAGCAGATTGACAGTACGAGAGACCCAGTACTTC. Its protein is CASRLTVRETQYF.